This TCR beta chain was recovered during a study of T cell changes during pregnancy in multiple sclerosis. Sequencing used immunoSEQ multiplex PCR; TCRdb keeps in-frame clones, though not all of them. This table holds around 71,000 clones, around 94% found once. This CDR3 has 13 amino acids. V shed 8 bases and J shed 1 base, with 9 bases lying between them. Germline V gene lookup returns CDR1 MNHEY and CDR2 SMNVEV (reference sequence). The chain recombines TRBV27 with TRBJ1-3; D is possibly TRBD1 (5 bases). This clonotype originated in a female donor with multiple sclerosis, enrolled in a pregnancy study. This sample comprised peripheral blood, obtained in the third trimester of pregnancy. Written as DNA, the CDR3 is TGTGCCAGCCTCAGGGTGTCTGGAAACACCATATATTTT. Protein: CASLRVSGNTIYF.